This T cell receptor beta chain was sequenced during a study of CD8+ T cells in alopecia areata. Study as a whole: Affected scalp percentage determined the severity score of treated patients. General study findings and limits: Mouse data revealed clearer TCR sharing than patient data did, a gap possibly tied to HLA. Scalp sample data also include resident alphabeta T cells from normal skin.

Sequencing relied on a cDNA template that was reverse transcribed from extracted RNA. Data came from immunoSEQ multiplex PCR; TCRdb stores just in-frame clones and leaves some out. The sample yields 200,000 to 250,000 clones, 66% seen once. Germline CDR1 SQVTM, CDR2 ANQGSEA. With 4 bases removed from V and 7 bases from J, the gap between germline ends came to 16 bases. The CDR3 loop spans 13 amino acids. Comments on this clone: Its antigen is still unknown.

Indicated treatment: oral pan-JAK inhibitor, 5-10 mg twice daily. Lesional scalp punch biopsies and peripheral blood were collected from alopecia areata patients. This material consisted of CD4+ T cells sorted from blood, taken around week 42, from a patient treated with tofacitinib. This sequence originates from a human donor with alopecia areata. The gene calls are TRBV29-1 and TRBJ1-1; no reliable D call. CDR3 nucleotides: TGCAGCGTTGGCCGCCGGGCGTTTCGTGAAGCTTTCTTT. Its protein is CSVGRRAFREAFF.